This entry is about one T cell receptor (beta chain). There are many counts of this clonotype. Its antigen is not yet known. No base quality information exists; no much larger clone differs at one position. The sample is drawn from a study of T cell repertoires in cytomegalovirus infection (dated by TCRdb to 2018 to 2020). For the wider study: The HLA type of each donor mattered for the analysis, because public TCR beta signatures pointed to carriage of CMV infection along with the matching HLA type. Overall study results and their limits: In both this cohort and an independent cohort of 350 to 400 donors, the cumulative frequency of public TCR beta family members distinguished carriers of CMV infection plus the relevant HLA type. The ex vivo response was dominated by HLA-C-restricted CMV-specific TCR beta clonotypes, which also provided the single most frequent clonotype in two of eight donors.

This sample was sequenced with an Illumina HiSeq 1500. The public sequencing data were trimmed at Q25 with fastp and processed into clonotypes with MiXCR by TCRdb, which kept only in-frame beta chains. Rows with one shared CDR3 protein collapse into an entry with the most common genes and DNA. In all, the sample holds just under 300,000 distinct CDR3 sequences, and about a tenth of those were seen once. About 2.3% of the sample is taken by the ten largest. The CDR3, from cysteine to phenylalanine, totals 15 residues. Only CDR3 DNA remains: 45 bases, in frame from the first base. Here V drops 5 bases and J drops 3 bases, and the junction holds 6 bases not matched to any gene. CDR1 MDHEN and CDR2 SYDVKM were looked up in the germline V gene.

The V and J genes are TRBV28 and TRBJ2-1, with 8 junctional bases fitting TRBD2. The receptor comes from a human donor in good health (CMV status not recorded). Some clones in this sample may be carry-over from other donors' samples. The source material was PBMCs. The CDR3 has the sequence CASSPGTRHYNEQFF. The DNA sequence is TGTGCCAGCAGTCCCGGGACTAGGCACTACAATGAGCAGTTCTTC.